The next 4 T cell receptor beta chains were all read from a single sample in a study of T-cell memory formation after mild COVID-19. TCRdb used MiXCR to reprocess the 5' RACE reads, holding one entry per CDR3 protein. The data contain more than 100,000 distinct CDR3 sequences, over 15% of them singletons. Sequenced material: PBMCs or a T cell subset sorted from them (not recorded which). Receptor source: a man younger than 35 who had mild COVID-19 (a few samples of this study predate the infection). Cell type and time point are not known.

This clonotype showed up many times. The chain couples TRBV9 to TRBJ2-2; 9 bases align to TRBD1. The CDR3 covers 16 residues. The germline V gene has CDR1 SGDLS and CDR2 YYNGEE. J was trimmed by 2 bases and V by 4 bases; bases with no gene match: 6. As DNA, the CDR3 is TGTGCCAGCAGCATCCGGGACAGGGTTAACACCGGGGAGCTGTTTTTT. It is translated as CASSIRDRVNTGELFF.

The rearrangement uses TRBV5-1 and TRBJ2-5, with D possibly being TRBD1 (6 bases). The CDR3 has 15 amino acids. V lost 3 bases and J 7 bases, leaving 19 bases between the germline ends. Germline V gene data show CDR1 as SGHRS and CDR2 as YFSETQ. CDR3 residues: CASSSDWTASGTQYF. The CDR3 coding sequence is TGCGCCAGCAGCTCAGACTGGACAGCCTCGGGGACCCAGTACTTC.

The V and J genes are TRBV7-2 and TRBJ1-5; the D is unclear. Germline V gene data show CDR1 as SGHTA and CDR2 as FQGNSA. The CDR3 covers 13 residues. Trimming pared 4 bases from V and 5 bases from J, leaving 9 bases between. CDR3 loop: CASSSSLYQPQHF. The CDR3 DNA sequence: TGTGCCAGCAGCTCGAGCCTCTATCAGCCCCAGCATTTT.

Only a few counts were recorded for this clonotype. The chain combines TRBV7-9 with TRBJ2-7; D unclear. There are 15 residues in the CDR3. V was pared by 5 bases and J by 0 bases, with 14 bases between. The germline gives CDR1 SEHNR, CDR2 FQNEAQ (reference sequence). CDR3 in DNA: TGTGCCAGCAGCGTGATTTGGTGGAGCTCCTACGAGCAGTACTTC. As protein: CASSVIWWSSYEQYF.